The 12 T cell receptor beta chains presented below share a single source sample, sequenced in a study of blood T cell repertoires in COVID-19. Assay used: immunoSEQ multiplex PCR; TCRdb lists only in-frame clones, some missing. The sample lists about 220,000 clones, more than 65% occurring once. The sample consisted of peripheral blood. The receptors come from a woman aged 80 or over with acute or convalescent COVID-19.

CDR3 nucleotide sequence: TGTGCCAGCAGCCAAGAGGGGACTAGCGTCCCCGGGGAGCTGTTTTTT. It translates to CASSQEGTSVPGELFF. The chain links TRBV4-2 to TRBJ2-2; 10 nucleotides agree with TRBD2. Looked up from germline, CDR1 is LGHNA and CDR2 is YNFKEQ. V shed 0 bases, J shed 6 bases, and the junction held 4 bases outside the gene matches. There are 16 residues in the CDR3.

The table lists this clone with a count of one. V gene TRBV5-6 combines with J gene TRBJ2-3; perhaps TRBD2 as D (5 bases). This CDR3 comprises 15 residues. V lost 4 bases, J lost 3 bases, and 15 bases lay in between. Looked up from germline, CDR1 is SGHDT and CDR2 is YYEEEE. The CDR3 loop reads CASSPSGVTTDTQYF. The CDR3 DNA reads TGTGCCAGCAGCCCGTCCGGGGTTACAACAGATACGCAGTATTTT. Looking up the rest from reference TRBV5-6 and TRBJ2-3 gives the full variable domain: DAGVTQSPTHLIKTRGQQVTLRCSPKSGHDTVSWYQQALGQGPQFIFQYYEEEERQRGNFPDRFSGHQFPNYSSELNVNALLLGDSALYLCASSPSGVTTDTQYFGPGTRLTVL.

The genes are TRBV4-2 and TRBJ2-1; D might be TRBD2 (6 bases). Trimming cost V 2 bases and J 10 bases, with 6 bases left between them. The CDR3 is 11 residues long. Germline lookup yields CDR1 LGHNA and CDR2 YNFKEQ. The CDR3 nucleotides read TGTGCCAGCAGCCAAACTAGCGAGCAGTTCTTC. As protein: CASSQTSEQFF.

The rearrangement links TRBV7-2 to TRBJ2-7, with 10 bases lining up with TRBD2. After removal of 2 bases from V and 12 bases from J, the junction contained 7 bases not matched to a gene. Germline CDR1 and CDR2: SGHTA and FQGNSA. CDR3 length: 13 residues. CDR3 protein: CASSLNSGGMGYF. The DNA of the CDR3 is TGTGCCAGCAGCTTAAATAGCGGGGGGATGGGGTACTTC.

This clone came up once. The rearrangement links TRBV6-5 to TRBJ2-3; D may be TRBD2 (5 bases). Trimming removed 8 bases at V and 3 bases at J, with 15 bases between. Germline V gives CDR1 MNHEY, CDR2 SVGAGI. The CDR3 is made up of 14 amino acids. CDR3 DNA sequence: TGTGCCAGCGGTCCGGGGTATGGGACAGATACGCAGTATTTT. Translation gives CASGPGYGTDTQYF.

The chain recombines TRBV7-8 with TRBJ1-2; 8 nucleotides line up with TRBD1. V was pared by 2 bases and J by 5 bases, with 10 bases of the junction left unmatched. Germline V gene data show CDR1 as SGHVS and CDR2 as FQNEAQ. This CDR3 is 16 amino acids long. The DNA of the CDR3 is TGTGCCAGCAGCTTATCTCCCCAGGGGGCGAGGTATGGCTACACCTTC. This gives the protein CASSLSPQGARYGYTF.

The chain links TRBV6-1 to TRBJ1-6; D perhaps matches TRBD1 (6 bases). CDR1 and CDR2 (germline): MNHNS, SASEGT. CDR3 length equals 17 residues. V dropped 2 bases and J dropped 1 base, with 12 bases sitting between them. As DNA, the CDR3 is TGTGCCAGCAGTGAAACAGGGATCGGTTCCTATAATTCACCCCTCCACTTT. Translation: CASSETGIGSYNSPLHF.

The chain has TRBV2 and TRBJ1-3, with 8 bases lining up with TRBD1. This CDR3 contains 15 residues. In germline, CDR1 is SNHLY, CDR2 FYNNEI. Losses at the gene ends were 5 bases for V and 8 bases for J; bases not matched to a gene: 11. Written as DNA, the CDR3 is TGTGCCAGCAGTTCTCAAGGACAGGGCCGGGACACCATATATTTT. Translated, it gives CASSSQGQGRDTIYF.

V and J are TRBV27 and TRBJ1-4; 7 bases match TRBD1. This CDR3 region has 15 residues. V was pared by 0 bases and J by 4 bases, with 2 bases of the junction left unmatched. The germline V gene encodes CDR1 MNHEY and CDR2 SMNVEV (reference sequence). Written as DNA, the CDR3 is TGTGCCAGCAGTTTATCTCGACAGGGTAATGAAAAACTGTTTTTT. Protein product: CASSLSRQGNEKLFF.

The chain uses TRBV19 and TRBJ1-1, with D possibly TRBD1 on 5 matching bases. The ends were cut back, 7 bases at V and 1 base at J, with 16 bases in the middle. Germline V gives CDR1 LNHDA, CDR2 SQIVND (reference sequence). The CDR3 is 15 amino acids. Here the CDR3 reads CASIPGGTPNTEAFF. The CDR3 nucleotides read TGTGCCAGTATCCCGGGGGGAACACCGAACACTGAAGCTTTCTTT.

The rearrangement links TRBV19 to TRBJ2-5, with a weak D call TRBD2 (6 bases). The length of the CDR3 is 15 residues. CDR1 is LNHDA and CDR2 is SQIVND in the germline V gene (reference sequence). Trimming pared 5 bases from V and 2 bases from J, leaving 15 bases between. The CDR3 DNA follows: TGTGCCAGTAGTCGGGGGATTGGGGGACAAGAGACCCAGTACTTC. Translation gives CASSRGIGGQETQYF.

V is TRBV6-2 or TRBV6-3 and J is TRBJ2-5, with a tentative D call TRBD2 (5 bases). The CDR3 is made up of 16 amino acids. CDR1 is MNHEY, CDR2 SVGEGT, per germline. The ends were cut back, 0 bases at V and 0 bases at J, with 11 bases in the middle. CDR3 region: CASSYSGRGYQETQYF. CDR3 nucleotides: TGTGCCAGCAGTTACTCTGGCCGGGGATACCAAGAGACCCAGTACTTC.